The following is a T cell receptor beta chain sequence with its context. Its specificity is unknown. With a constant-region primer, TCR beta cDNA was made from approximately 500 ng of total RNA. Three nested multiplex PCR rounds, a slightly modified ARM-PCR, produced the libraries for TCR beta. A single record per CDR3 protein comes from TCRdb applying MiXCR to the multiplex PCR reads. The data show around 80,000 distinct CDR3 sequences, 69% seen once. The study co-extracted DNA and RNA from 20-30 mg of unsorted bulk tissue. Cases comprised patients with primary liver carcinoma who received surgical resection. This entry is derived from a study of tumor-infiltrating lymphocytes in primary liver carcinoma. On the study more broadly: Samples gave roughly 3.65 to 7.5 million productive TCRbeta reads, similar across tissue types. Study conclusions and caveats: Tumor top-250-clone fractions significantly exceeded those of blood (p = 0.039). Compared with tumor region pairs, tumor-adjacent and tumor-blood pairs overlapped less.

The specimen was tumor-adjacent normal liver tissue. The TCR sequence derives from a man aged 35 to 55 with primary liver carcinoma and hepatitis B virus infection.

Here the CDR3 reads CVNSQTRTEPREQYF. Written as DNA, the CDR3 is TGCGTCAATAGCCAAACCCGGACGGAGCCTAGGGAGCAGTACTTC. The genes are TRBV4-1 and TRBJ2-7; D not resolved. The CDR3 runs to 15 residues. From germline, CDR1 is MGHRA and CDR2 YSYEKL.